The 27 T cell receptor beta chains presented below share a single source sample, sequenced in a study of radiotherapy plus CTLA-4 blockade in lung cancer. The data were produced by immunoSEQ multiplex PCR, yet TCRdb's version contains in-frame clones alone and is incomplete. This table holds 50,000 to 65,000 clones, about three quarters found once. The sequencing used peripheral blood, collected from a patient treated with radiotherapy plus ipilimumab. The source of these receptors is a human donor with non-small cell lung cancer whose response to radiotherapy plus ipilimumab could not be evaluated.

V and J are TRBV9 and TRBJ2-3; TRBD2 is a possible D gene (6 bases). CDR1 and CDR2 (germline): SGDLS, YYNGEE. Deletions cut 0 bases from V and 4 bases from J, with 15 bases between. The CDR3 totals 16 residues. This chain's CDR3 is CASSVGGGFNADTQYF. In DNA form, the CDR3 reads TGTGCCAGCAGCGTAGGTGGAGGGTTTAATGCAGATACGCAGTATTTT.

The V gene is TRBV5-1, the J gene TRBJ1-6; possibly TRBD1 for D (6 bases). There are 16 residues in the CDR3. Trimming shortened V by 4 bases and J by 5 bases, and 16 bases separated the two germline ends. The germline CDR1 and CDR2 sequences are SGHRS and YFSETQ. The chain's CDR3 is CASSSTGITDNSPLHF. CDR3 nucleotides: TGCGCCAGCAGCAGCACAGGGATAACGGATAATTCACCCCTCCACTTT.

CDR3 region: CASSFHGAKNIQYF. CDR3 sequence (DNA): TGTGCCAGCAGCTTCCACGGGGCCAAAAACATTCAGTACTTC. The chain combines TRBV5-4 with TRBJ2-4; D is unresolved. The length of the CDR3 is 14 residues. The germline CDR1 and CDR2 sequences are SGHNT and YYREEE (reference sequence). The V end lost 2 bases, the J end lost 1 base, and 7 bases lay between the germline ends.

The V call is TRBV18, the J call TRBJ1-2, with D unresolved. V was trimmed by 3 bases and J by 2 bases, leaving 10 bases between them. This CDR3 is built from 14 residues. Germline assignment: CDR1 KGHSH and CDR2 LQKENI. The CDR3: CASSPASLNYGYTF. CDR3 DNA sequence: TGTGCCAGCTCACCGGCAAGTTTGAACTATGGCTACACCTTC. The full variable domain, in which reference TRBV18 and TRBJ1-2 provide the parts outside the CDR3, is NAGVMQNPRHLVRRRGQEARLRCSPMKGHSHVYWYRQLPEEGLKFMVYLQKENIIDESGMPKERFSAEFPKEGPSILRIQQVVRGDSAAYFCASSPASLNYGYTFGSGTRLTVV.

This clone is classed as medium-sized. The V call is TRBV18, the J call TRBJ1-5; 8 bases are a match to TRBD1. V dropped 3 bases and J dropped 0; count of bases not matched to a gene: 7. Germline CDR1 KGHSH, CDR2 LQKENI. The CDR3 sequence is 17 residues long. The CDR3 reads CASSPDREAYSNQPQHF. The CDR3 DNA reads TGTGCCAGCTCACCGGACAGGGAAGCGTATAGCAATCAGCCCCAGCATTTT.

This clone was picked up a small number of times. The rearrangement uses TRBV19 and TRBJ1-1; D is undetermined. V was clipped by 5 bases and J by 0 bases, with 7 bases between them. Germline V gives CDR1 LNHDA, CDR2 SQIVND (reference sequence). The CDR3 has 13 amino acids. The CDR3 loop reads CASSLSMNTEAFF. The DNA for the CDR3 is TGTGCCAGTAGTCTATCAATGAACACTGAAGCTTTCTTT.

V gene TRBV11-2 combines with J gene TRBJ1-5, with TRBD1 as a possible D gene (5 bases). CDR1 SGHAT and CDR2 FQNNGV come from the germline V gene. Trimming shortened V by 5 bases and J by 4 bases, and 6 bases separated the two germline ends. This CDR3 contains 12 residues. For the CDR3, the DNA is TGTGCCAGCAGCCGGGGGAATCAGCCCCAGCATTTT. Protein sequence: CASSRGNQPQHF.

The rearrangement uses TRBV6-5 and TRBJ2-5; 8 positions agree with TRBD1. The J call could be wrong; TRBJ2-7 is a better fit for the DNA end. This CDR3 spans 15 amino acids. CDR1 is MNHEY and CDR2 is SVGAGI in the germline V gene. For the CDR3, the DNA is TGTGCCAGCAGTGTAGACAGGGGAATGCGGTTCGAGCAGTACTTC. This codes for CASSVDRGMRFEQYF.

This clone was seen only a few times. J is TRBJ2-1 and V is TRBV2; TRBD2 matches 7 bases. Germline assignment: CDR1 SNHLY and CDR2 FYNNEI. CDR3 length: 15 residues. V was clipped by 6 bases and J by 2 bases; unmatched bases: 7. The DNA for the CDR3 is TGTGCCAGCAGCGCAGGGAGGGGACCCTACAATGAGCAGTTCTTC. Translation gives CASSAGRGPYNEQFF.

This chain links TRBV4-1 with TRBJ2-7, with TRBD2 as a possible D gene (6 bases). Looked up from germline, CDR1 is MGHRA and CDR2 is YSYEKL. CDR3 size: 15 residues. V lost 3 bases to trimming and J lost 5 bases, with 17 bases between them. The CDR3: CASSQPGLVVDEQYF. DNA for the CDR3: TGCGCCAGCAGCCAGCCGGGACTGGTCGTCGACGAGCAGTACTTC.

The sample holds a few counts of this clone. This chain links TRBV5-1 with TRBJ2-6; D gene unclear. Trimming took off 7 bases at V and 4 bases at J, with 15 bases between the two ends. The CDR3 is 15 amino acids. CDR1 SGHRS and CDR2 YFSETQ come from the germline V gene. The CDR3 region is CASSETVLGANVLTF. DNA for the CDR3: TGCGCCAGCTCCGAAACGGTTCTGGGGGCCAACGTCCTGACTTTC. Complete variable domain (other parts from reference TRBV5-1 and TRBJ2-6): KAGVTQTPRYLIKTRGQQVTLSCSPISGHRSVSWYQQTPGQGLQFLFEYFSETQRNKGNFPGRFSGRQFSNSRSEMNVSTLELGDSALYLCASSETVLGANVLTFGAGSRLTVL.

This chain connects TRBV14 to TRBJ2-1, with 13 nucleotides matching TRBD2. The CDR3 is made up of 19 amino acids. V shed 1 base, J shed 7 bases, and the junction held 13 bases outside the gene matches. CDR1 and CDR2 (germline): SGHDN, FVKESK. The DNA of the CDR3 is TGTGCCAGCAGCCAAGGTCGGGGGACTAGCGGGGCCGTACGGAATGAGCAGTTCTTC. Translating gives CASSQGRGTSGAVRNEQFF.

The rearrangement joins TRBV7-3 to TRBJ2-1; D might be TRBD2 (5 bases). CDR3 length equals 16 residues. The V gene's germline CDR1 is SGHTA and CDR2 FQGTGA. Trimming left V 3 bases short and J 0 bases short, with 12 bases between. CDR3 loop: CASSFPDSSSYNEQFF. The CDR3 region has the DNA TGTGCCAGCAGCTTTCCGGACTCGAGCTCCTACAATGAGCAGTTCTTC.

The chain uses TRBV6-5 and TRBJ1-4, with a weak D call TRBD1 (5 bases). From germline, CDR1 is MNHEY and CDR2 SVGAGI. The V and J ends lost 2 bases and 4 bases respectively, with 14 bases between them. This CDR3 spans 16 amino acids. CDR3 nucleotide sequence: TGTGCCAGCAGTTACGGGTGGGGGGGTAATAATGAAAAACTGTTTTTT. Translating it yields CASSYGWGGNNEKLFF.

The V call is TRBV5-4, the J call TRBJ2-7; a possible D gene is TRBD2 (5 bases). The CDR3 length is 14 residues. Trimming took off 0 bases at V and 6 bases at J, with 13 bases between the two ends. Germline V CDR1 and CDR2: SGHNT, YYREEE (reference sequence). The CDR3 is CASSLGGDNSEQYF. The CDR3 DNA reads as TGTGCCAGCAGCTTGGGGGGAGACAACTCCGAGCAGTACTTC.

The chain is built from TRBV11-2 and TRBJ2-7, with 8 bases lining up with TRBD1. The V gene end was trimmed by 5 bases and the J gene end by 1 base; junction bases not matched to a gene: 10. Germline lookup yields CDR1 SGHAT and CDR2 FQNNGV. The CDR3 totals 16 residues. CDR3 protein: CASSPPGTGISYEQYF. As DNA, the CDR3 is TGTGCCAGCAGCCCCCCCGGGACAGGCATATCCTACGAGCAGTACTTC.

This chain links TRBV6-5 with TRBJ1-6, with D perhaps matching TRBD1 (6 bases). Trimming removed 5 bases from V and 6 bases from J, with 11 bases in between. The length of the CDR3 is 14 residues. CDR1 and CDR2 (germline): MNHEY, SVGAGI. CDR3 loop: CASSLDRSNSPLHF. In nucleotides, the CDR3 is TGTGCCAGCAGTCTAGACAGGAGTAATTCACCCCTCCACTTT.

The CDR3 nucleotides are TGTGCCAGCTCATTGGGGCCCGGCTCTGGAAACACCATATATTTT. Amino acids: CASSLGPGSGNTIYF. V and J are TRBV18 and TRBJ1-3; weak D call: TRBD1 (5 bases). Germline V gene sequence: CDR1 KGHSH, CDR2 LQKENI. The CDR3 loop spans 15 amino acids. V lost 5 bases and J lost 0, with 11 bases in between.

The chain links TRBV7-2 to TRBJ2-5; weak D call: TRBD1 (6 bases). Trimming took off 5 bases at V and 5 bases at J, with 21 bases between the two ends. This CDR3 spans 16 amino acids. Germline assignment: CDR1 SGHTA and CDR2 FQGNSA. CDR3 sequence: CASSHRTGTIRETQYF. In DNA, the CDR3 is TGTGCCAGCAGCCATAGAACAGGGACGATAAGGGAGACCCAGTACTTC. Looking up the rest from reference TRBV7-2 and TRBJ2-5 gives the full variable domain: GAGVSQSPSNKVTEKGKDVELRCDPISGHTALYWYRQSLGQGLEFLIYFQGNSAPDKSGLPSDRFSAERTGGSVSTLTIQRTQQEDSAVYLCASSHRTGTIRETQYFGPGTRLLVL.

This chain joins TRBV16 and TRBJ2-1; 7 bases line up with TRBD2. Germline assignment: CDR1 KGHSY and CDR2 FQNENV. This CDR3 contains 15 residues. With V trimmed by 6 bases and J by 4 bases, 9 bases remained unmatched. DNA of the CDR3: TGTGCCAGCAGTCCTACTAGCGCACCATACAATGAGCAGTTCTTC. It translates to CASSPTSAPYNEQFF.

V is TRBV6-5 and J is TRBJ1-1; possibly TRBD1 for D (5 bases). This CDR3 spans 14 amino acids. Trimming took 0 bases from V and 4 from J, leaving 9 bases between them. In germline, CDR1 is MNHEY, CDR2 SVGAGI. DNA for the CDR3: TGTGCCAGCAGTTACTCTGGACAAAGCACTGAAGCTTTCTTT. This gives the protein CASSYSGQSTEAFF.

In this sample, this clone is medium-sized. The CDR3 region is CASSNPARDQPQHF. The DNA of the CDR3 is TGTGCCAGCAGTAACCCTGCACGGGATCAGCCCCAGCATTTT. V and J are TRBV28 and TRBJ1-5; the D is unclear. The CDR3 spans 14 residues. Between the trimmed V and J ends, which lost 5 bases and 5 bases, there was a span of 13 bases. Germline V gene lookup returns CDR1 MDHEN and CDR2 SYDVKM.

V is TRBV7-9 and J is TRBJ1-1, with a tentative D call TRBD1 (5 bases). The CDR3 spans 14 residues. The germline V gene has CDR1 SEHNR and CDR2 FQNEAQ (reference sequence). The germline V and J ends were trimmed by 2 bases and 3 bases, with 10 bases remaining between them. The CDR3 loop reads CASSLSGGDTEAFF. The DNA of the CDR3 is TGTGCCAGCAGCTTAAGTGGGGGGGACACTGAAGCTTTCTTT.

There are a few counts of this clone. The chain uses TRBV5-6 and TRBJ1-4; 9 bases agree with TRBD1. This CDR3 comprises 15 residues. Germline V gives CDR1 SGHDT, CDR2 YYEEEE. The J segment lost 5 bases and the V segment lost 7 bases, leaving 9 bases of the junction unmatched. CDR3 residues: CASRRLGTGNEKLFF. DNA for the CDR3: TGTGCCAGCCGACGCCTAGGGACAGGGAATGAAAAACTGTTTTTT. The full variable domain, rest sourced from reference TRBV5-6 and TRBJ1-4, is DAGVTQSPTHLIKTRGQQVTLRCSPKSGHDTVSWYQQALGQGPQFIFQYYEEEERQRGNFPDRFSGHQFPNYSSELNVNALLLGDSALYLCASRRLGTGNEKLFFGSGTQLSVL.

The V gene is TRBV5-1, the J gene TRBJ2-5; no reliable D call. The germline gives CDR1 SGHRS, CDR2 YFSETQ. CDR3 size: 13 residues. Trimming removed 2 bases at V and 5 bases at J, with 10 bases between. CDR3 in amino acids: CASSLSSRETQYF. CDR3 sequence (DNA): TGCGCCAGCAGCTTATCATCTAGGGAGACCCAGTACTTC.

This sequence joins TRBV11-1 and TRBJ1-5, with D maybe TRBD1 (6 bases). This CDR3 has 15 amino acids. CDR1 and CDR2 from the germline V gene are SGHAT and FQDESV (reference sequence). Trimming shortened V by 1 base and J by 1 base, and 8 bases separated the two germline ends. In nucleotides, the CDR3 is TGTGCCAGCAGCTTAGGGGGGCTCAGCAATCAGCCCCAGCATTTT. This gives the protein CASSLGGLSNQPQHF.

In its sample, this clone was seen a few times. The rearrangement joins TRBV27 to TRBJ2-5; 7 bases map to TRBD1. The J call is doubtful: the DNA matches TRBJ2-7 better. This CDR3 comprises 15 residues. Germline V gene data show CDR1 as MNHEY and CDR2 as SMNVEV (reference sequence). CDR3 in amino acids: CASRGPGQLPYEQYF. CDR3 in DNA: TGTGCCAGCAGGGGACCGGGACAGCTCCCCTACGAGCAGTACTTC.